A single T cell receptor (beta chain) is shown here with its context. This specimen comes from a study of CD8+ T cells in alopecia areata. Study as a whole: Dosing with tofacitinib proceeded for 6 to 18 months, followed by 6 months off drug.

Germline V gene data show CDR1 as GTSNPN and CDR2 as SVGIG (reference sequence). Trimming at V came to 0 bases and at J to 1 base, leaving 6 bases not matched to a gene. The CDR3 runs 16 residues. The sequencing template was cDNA reverse transcribed from extracted RNA. This table comes from immunoSEQ multiplex PCR, and its TCRdb copy is limited to in-frame clones, with some not included. The table lists a few hundred thousand clones, around two fifths of them singletons. This sample's treatment: oral pan-JAK inhibitor, 5-10 mg twice daily. This chain links TRBV30 with TRBJ1-3; 7 bases match TRBD1. The receptor comes from a human donor with alopecia areata. This sample comprised CD4+ T cells sorted from blood, obtained between weeks 30 and 35, from a patient treated with tofacitinib. The DNA for the CDR3 is TGTGCCTGGAGTGTCCCATCGACAGGGTCTGGAAACACCATATATTTT. The encoded protein is CAWSVPSTGSGNTIYF.